The T cell receptor beta chain under discussion was sequenced for a study of blood T cell repertoires in COVID-19. Across the study: Samples came from the United States, Italy and Spain, spanning acute and convalescent COVID-19. Nucleic acid was either cDNA or gDNA, and it came from T cells, B-cell-depleted T cells, or PBMCs.

In the original processing: Reference gene primer amplification yielded estimated nucleated cell counts. Generated by immunoSEQ multiplex PCR, the TCRdb table keeps only in-frame clones and is missing some. The V and J calls and the clone size are those of that table, but D and trimming were determined from the DNA. This sample has 210,000 or so clones; 70% to 90% occur once, and the top ten carry 8% to 13%. V was trimmed by 5 bases and J by 6 bases, leaving 18 bases between them. Germline-derived CDR1 and CDR2 are SGHRS and YFSETQ. CDR3 length: 14 amino acids. This rearrangement joins TRBV5-1 to TRBJ2-7; the D gene is possibly TRBD2 (5 bases). The source of this sequence is a woman of 80 years or more with acute or convalescent COVID-19. The sequenced sample consisted of peripheral blood. CDR3 sequence (DNA): TGCGCCAGCAGAGAGGAGGTTAGCCTACTCGAGCAGTACTTC. Translated: CASREEVSLLEQYF.